This T cell receptor (beta chain) was captured in a study of control samples from healthy donors and cancer patients. TCRdb's table, derived via immunoSEQ multiplex PCR, lists solely in-frame clones and lacks some. This table has 200,000 or so clones, about 89% appearing once. Trimming removed 6 bases at V and 0 bases at J, with 12 bases between. Germline CDR1 MNHEY, CDR2 SMNVEV (reference sequence). The CDR3 consists of 15 residues. The source material was blood. The source is a man between 25 and 39 years old in good health. This sequence joins TRBV27 and TRBJ1-5, with a weak D call TRBD1 (5 bases). The CDR3 spells CASSITGFSNQPQHF. For the CDR3, the DNA is TGTGCCAGCAGCATAACAGGTTTTAGCAATCAGCCCCAGCATTTT.